Detailed here is one T cell receptor (beta chain). No antigen is known for it. Deep level was the assay's run setting. Sequenced by immunoSEQ multiplex PCR; TCRdb stores in-frame clones only, minus some. The data show about 980,000 clones, with 76% seen just once and roughly 1.5% held by the top ten. This entry is derived from a study of shared clonotypes between healthy human individuals. Overall study findings and caveats: Estimated richness values were generally larger in naive subsets than in memory subsets. Naive CD4 clonotype sharing across several donors was about 5%.

V lost 6 bases, J lost 3 bases, and 11 bases lay in between. The length of the CDR3 is 14 residues. Germline CDR1 reads MRHNA; CDR2 reads SNTAGT. The sequencing input was memory CD4+ T cells sorted from blood. Subset noted: CD45RA-negative fraction. The sequence was collected from a man between 18 and 29 years old in good health. The gene calls are TRBV6-4 and TRBJ2-2, with D possibly being TRBD2 (5 bases). CDR3 sequence (DNA): TGTGCCAGCAGCGAGAGAGCGGACACCGGGGAGCTGTTTTTT. Amino acid sequence: CASSERADTGELFF.